This TCR beta chain is from a study of beta chain features in type 1 diabetes. Expressed TCRB transcripts were sequenced because the isolated RNA had all been reverse transcribed beforehand. Profiling relied on immunoSEQ multiplex PCR, and the TCRdb table lists in-frame clones only, not all of them. The data show about 360,000 clones, with over 10% seen just once and around 0.0099% held by the top ten. Whole-study results and caveats: Patients with type 1 diabetes showed fewer VDJ junction insertions and more deletions. Whether TCRB rearrangement is influenced by HLA type was left unresolved in this analysis. Researchers report that Type 1 diabetes patients had moderately but significantly shorter TCRB CDR3s across all four CD4+ subsets.

This clone was observed a handful of times. Its antigen remains unknown. CDR1 and CDR2 (germline): SNHLY, FYNNEI. The CDR3 sequence is 15 residues long. V was clipped by 4 bases and J by 4 bases, with 13 bases between them. The sequenced sample was naive CD4+ T cells from blood. The receptor comes from a woman between 18 and 30 years old with type 1 diabetes. V usage is TRBV2 and J usage is TRBJ2-2; D is ambiguous. DNA for the CDR3: TGTGCCAGCAGTGTTCGCGAGGATCTCACCGGGGAGCTGTTTTTT. Amino acid sequence: CASSVREDLTGELFF.